A single sample is the source of the 18 T cell receptor beta chains below, sequenced in a study of blood T cells in healthy people across ages. Then a second PCR, running roughly 6 to 12 cycles, was carried out with a sample-barcoded 5' primer and a J-beta primer mix. Each CDR3 protein gets one entry after TCRdb re-called the 5' RACE reads with MiXCR. The sample has fewer than 700,000 distinct CDR3 sequences, 40% to 45% seen once. Sequencing used blood. These receptors came from a man older than 75 in good health.

This clonotype has at least ten counts. This chain uses TRBV9 with TRBJ2-1; the match to TRBD2 covers 13 bases. CDR1 is SGDLS, CDR2 YYNGEE, per germline. Trimming at V came to 4 bases and at J to 7 bases, leaving 8 bases not matched to a gene. The length of the CDR3 is 16 residues. The CDR3: CASSPELAGGGNEQFF. CDR3 coding DNA: TGTGCCAGCAGCCCAGAACTAGCGGGAGGGGGGAATGAGCAGTTCTTC.

The chain combines TRBV28 with TRBJ2-1; 8 positions match TRBD1. This CDR3 has 11 residues. The V and J ends lost 6 bases and 9 bases, in that order; junction bases with no gene match: 1. Germline V gene sequence: CDR1 MDHEN, CDR2 SYDVKM. CDR3 sequence reads: CASRDRVEQFF. The CDR3 nucleotides are TGTGCCAGCAGGGACAGGGTTGAGCAGTTCTTC.

The CDR3 DNA sequence: TGTGCCACCAGTGAATCGCGGCTCGGAGATACGCAGTATTTT. This codes for CATSESRLGDTQYF. The gene calls are TRBV24-1 and TRBJ2-3; no definite D call. The germline gives CDR1 KGHDR, CDR2 SFDVKD. This CDR3 contains 14 residues. The V and J ends lost 4 bases and 5 bases respectively, with 12 bases between them.

The J gene is TRBJ2-3, the V gene TRBV24-1; 13 bases match TRBD2. Germline trimming cut 3 bases from V and 0 bases from J; bases unmatched to any gene: 5. This CDR3 comprises 18 residues. Germline CDR1 KGHDR, CDR2 SFDVKD. The CDR3 coding sequence is TGTGCCACCAGTGATCCGGGACTAGCGGGGAAGAGCACAGATACGCAGTATTTT. It translates to CATSDPGLAGKSTDTQYF.

V usage is TRBV14 and J usage is TRBJ1-2; D call uncertain. This CDR3 has 14 amino acids. Germline V gene lookup returns CDR1 SGHDN and CDR2 FVKESK. Trimming cost V 3 bases and J 7 bases, with 15 bases left between them. DNA of the CDR3: TGTGCCAGCAGCCACCGGCTGCTCTTGGGTGGCTACACCTTC. Residues: CASSHRLLLGGYTF. Filled out from reference TRBV14 and TRBJ1-2, the complete variable domain reads EAGVTQFPSHSVIEKGQTVTLRCDPISGHDNLYWYRRVMGKEIKFLLHFVKESKQDESGMPNNRFLAERTGGTYSTLKVQPAELEDSGVYFCASSHRLLLGGYTFGSGTRLTVV.

There are a few counts of this clonotype. The rearrangement links TRBV20-1 to TRBJ2-3; 11 bases line up with TRBD2. J lost 0 bases, V lost 1 base, and 6 bases had no gene match. Germline V CDR1 and CDR2: DFQATT, SNEGSKA (reference sequence). The CDR3 runs 17 residues. The CDR3 loop is CSARGIGTSGSTDTQYF. In DNA, the CDR3 is TGCAGTGCTAGAGGAATCGGGACTAGCGGAAGCACAGATACGCAGTATTTT.

This rearrangement joins TRBV6-2 or TRBV6-3 to TRBJ2-7; D ambiguous. The J call may be mistaken, given a closer DNA end match to TRBJ2-5. This CDR3 comprises 14 residues. The germline V gene encodes CDR1 MNHEY and CDR2 SVGEGT. CDR3 DNA sequence: TGTGCCAGCAGTTACCCACTAACCGGAAAGACCCAGTACTTC. Translated: CASSYPLTGKTQYF.

As regards this clonotype: A read error is possible here, since a much larger clone lies one base away. The chain links TRBV4-2 to TRBJ2-3; the match to TRBD2 covers 7 bases. Germline V CDR1 and CDR2: LGHNA, YNFKEQ. The CDR3 runs to 14 residues. The CDR3 DNA sequence: TGTGCCATCAGCCAAGCGGGGAGACCAGATACGCAGTATTTT. It codes for CAISQAGRPDTQYF.

This clonotype was detected a few times. CDR3 amino acids: CSARENRRETQYF. In nucleotides, the CDR3 is TGCAGTGCTAGAGAGAACCGCAGGGAGACCCAGTACTTC. The chain joins TRBV20-1 to TRBJ2-5, with D hard to call. The CDR3 loop spans 13 amino acids. Germline V gene data show CDR1 as DFQATT and CDR2 as SNEGSKA (reference sequence). Trimming cost V 0 bases and J 5 bases, with 10 bases left between them.

This clonotype was seen a single time. One end of the junction does not line up with germline, which may come from a read error. V usage is TRBV7-9 and J usage is TRBJ1-2; a possible D gene is TRBD1 (6 bases). The germline gives CDR1 SEHNR, CDR2 FQNEAQ (reference sequence). CDR3 length equals 15 residues. The CDR3 spells CACSYPGHPNYGYTF. The CDR3 DNA follows: TGTGCCTGCAGCTATCCGGGACACCCTAACTATGGCTACACCTTC.

The chain carries TRBV4-3 and TRBJ2-7; 11 bases match TRBD2. Germline V gene lookup returns CDR1 LGHNA and CDR2 YSLEER. The CDR3 runs 17 residues. Trimming cost V 0 bases and J 0 bases; bases outside gene matches: 4. The CDR3 is CASSQDLAGGDSYEQYF. CDR3 in DNA: TGCGCCAGCAGCCAAGATCTAGCGGGGGGCGACTCCTACGAGCAGTACTTC.

In its sample, this clonotype was seen many times. The chain couples TRBV29-1 to TRBJ2-1, with D possibly called TRBD1 or TRBD2 (5 bases each). Trimming pared 6 bases from V and 7 bases from J, leaving 16 bases between. The CDR3 length is 13 residues. Germline-derived CDR1 and CDR2 are SQVTM and ANQGSEA. The CDR3 loop is CSVGTELLNEQFF. CDR3 coding DNA: TGCAGCGTGGGGACGGAGCTCCTTAATGAGCAGTTCTTC.

In this sample, this clonotype turned up many times. The chain is built from TRBV7-2 and TRBJ2-5, with a weak D call TRBD2 (6 bases). Germline values: CDR1 SGHTA, CDR2 FQGNSA. This CDR3 is built from 14 residues. Trimming cost V 1 base and J 5 bases, with 11 bases left between them. The CDR3 coding sequence is TGTGCCAGCAGCTTAGGGCTCAGCGGGGAGACCCAGTACTTC. Translation: CASSLGLSGETQYF.

The J gene is TRBJ2-3, the V gene TRBV7-2, with 14 positions matching TRBD2. CDR1 is SGHTA, CDR2 FQGNSA, per germline. Trimming removed 5 bases from V and 2 bases from J; junction bases left unmatched: 12. The CDR3 length is 19 residues. The CDR3 coding sequence is TGTGCCAGCAGCGAAGCCGGACTAGCGGGAGGCCTATTCACAGATACGCAGTATTTT. It codes for CASSEAGLAGGLFTDTQYF.

The chain recombines TRBV5-4 with TRBJ2-5, with TRBD1 matching 10 bases. The germline V gene has CDR1 SGHNT and CDR2 YYREEE (reference sequence). After removal of 4 bases from V and 5 bases from J, the junction contained 11 bases not matched to a gene. CDR3 length equals 16 residues. CDR3 region: CASSPRDRGVLETQYF. CDR3 coding DNA: TGTGCCAGCAGCCCCCGGGACAGGGGAGTTTTGGAGACCCAGTACTTC.

The chain is built from TRBV28 and TRBJ1-5, with D possibly matching TRBD1 (6 bases). Germline lookup yields CDR1 MDHEN and CDR2 SYDVKM. The CDR3 is 14 residues long. Trimming removed 6 bases from V and 3 bases from J, with 12 bases in between. The CDR3 DNA is TGTGCCAGCAGGGACAGAAGGGACAATCAGCCCCAGCATTTT. This sequence encodes CASRDRRDNQPQHF.

This chain links TRBV15 with TRBJ1-1, with TRBD1 matching over 7 bases. The CDR3 consists of 15 residues. Trimming cost V 8 bases and J 3 bases; bases outside gene matches: 12. The germline V gene encodes CDR1 LNHNV and CDR2 YYDKDF (reference sequence). CDR3 sequence reads: CATRVGAGGDTEAFF. CDR3 bases: TGTGCCACCCGAGTGGGGGCAGGGGGAGACACTGAAGCTTTCTTT.

This clonotype has just a few counts. V usage is TRBV20-1 and J usage is TRBJ2-5; 8 positions agree with TRBD2. The V and J ends lost 1 base and 3 bases, in that order; junction bases with no gene match: 13. Germline CDR1 reads DFQATT; CDR2 reads SNEGSKA (reference sequence). The CDR3 loop spans 17 amino acids. CDR3 in DNA: TGCAGTGCTAGAGTCAACCGACTAGCGAGAGATAAAGAGACCCAGTACTTC. It is translated as CSARVNRLARDKETQYF.